The clone carrying this T cell receptor (beta chain) was seen a few times. Authors' analysis steps: Amplification of reference gene primers was used by the study to estimate nucleated cell counts. Sequencing was performed with immunoSEQ multiplex PCR; in TCRdb, only in-frame clones are kept and a portion is missing. V, J and clone size were drawn from that table, and D and trimming were deduced from the DNA. This sample has over 250,000 clones; around 85% occur once, and the top ten carry 8% to 13%. This entry comes from a study of blood T cell repertoires in COVID-19. CDR1 and CDR2 (germline): SGHAT, FQNNGV. J lost 8 bases, V lost 7 bases, and 10 bases had no gene match. The CDR3 has 13 residues.

The clonotype originates from a woman aged 70-85 years with acute or convalescent COVID-19. The sample was peripheral blood. The genes are TRBV11-2 and TRBJ1-2; 7 bases are shared with TRBD1. As DNA, the CDR3 is TGTGCCAGCACAGGGGGAGGATTAGAGGGCTACACCTTC. It is translated as CASTGGGLEGYTF.